The subject of this entry is one T cell receptor (beta chain). Antigen specificity is unknown. Germline V gene sequence: CDR1 SEHNR, CDR2 FQNEAQ (reference sequence). This CDR3 spans 12 amino acids. The data originate from a study of CXCR3-negative and CXCR3-positive naive CD8 T cells. Looking at the study overall: Summed over all libraries, TRB reads came to roughly 140 million, with about 1.5 +/- 0.3 million per library. Whole-study findings and limits: With surface CD5 comparable between naive subsets, TCR strength was estimated using properties derived from the TRB CDR3. Diversity was high in both naive subsets and much lower in memory cells. Against CXCR3-negative naive cells, CXCR3-positive naive cells showed more hydrophobic TRB CDR3s.

Triplicate roughly 300,000-cell sorts were made of each CD8+ T cell subset. UMI-tagged TRB cDNA libraries were built via 5' RACE. TCRdb reprocessed the 5' RACE reads, keeping one entry per CDR3 protein, no DNA. This sample's clone table lists 150,000 or so distinct CDR3 sequences. This receptor was taken from a human donor in good health. Some clones in this sample may be carry-over from other donors' samples. The material sequenced was naive CXCR3+ CD8+ T cells from blood. Indicated subset: CD45RO-CCR7+CD27+CD95- naive CD8+ T cells expressing CXCR3 (TNR3+). The chain employs TRBV7-9 and TRBJ1-1. This CDR3 is CASRYANTEAFF.